The 25 T cell receptor beta chains presented below share a single source sample, sequenced in a study of T cell clusters in autoimmune cytopenias. Multiplex touch-down PCR amplified TRB using TRB-A and TRB-B pools in one tube. From its re-call of the multiplex PCR reads, TCRdb lists each CDR3 protein once, without DNA. The sample spans roughly 5,000 distinct CDR3 sequences; the ten largest clones claim around 17%. TRB was amplified from approximately 250 ng of peripheral blood genomic DNA per sample. Sample: peripheral blood. Receptors were obtained from a human donor with an autoimmune cytopenia or autoimmune hepatitis (not recorded which).

The chain is built from TRBV19 and TRBJ1-1; TCRdb calls TRBD1, which cannot be checked without DNA. The CDR3 spans 13 residues. CDR1 and CDR2 (germline): LNHDA, SQIVND (reference sequence). CDR3 sequence: CASSPYHRQGAFF.

This clonotype ranks as medium-sized (0.01 to 0.1%) in terms of frequency. CDR3 loop: CSAPATSGTSGRASLSSEQFF. This chain uses TRBV20-1 with TRBJ2-1; the D gene TCRdb calls, TRBD2, cannot be checked with no DNA. The CDR3 sequence is 21 residues long. The germline gives CDR1 DFQATT, CDR2 SNEGSKA (reference sequence).

Judged by frequency, this clonotype is medium-sized. The chain couples TRBV20-1 to TRBJ2-3; TCRdb selects TRBD1, and the lack of DNA leaves this call unchecked. Per germline, CDR1 DFQATT and CDR2 SNEGSKA (reference sequence). The CDR3 has 13 residues. CDR3 protein: CSARAGPERMQYF.

In terms of frequency, this clonotype is medium-sized. The J gene is TRBJ2-7, the V gene TRBV5-1; TCRdb names TRBD2, which stays unverified in the absence of DNA. CDR1 is SGHRS, CDR2 YFSETQ, per germline. The CDR3 length is 15 residues. CDR3 sequence reads: CASSLETSKPYEQYF. Combining the CDR3 with reference TRBV5-1 and TRBJ2-7 gives the whole variable domain KAGVTQTPRYLIKTRGQQVTLSCSPISGHRSVSWYQQTPGQGLQFLFEYFSETQRNKGNFPGRFSGRQFSNSRSEMNVSTLELGDSALYLCASSLETSKPYEQYFGPGTRLTVT.

This clonotype registers medium-sized by frequency. The J gene is TRBJ2-7, the V gene TRBV5-4; TCRdb reports TRBD1, a call that lacks DNA to check it against. The CDR3 consists of 15 residues. Germline loops: CDR1 SGHNT, CDR2 YYREEE (reference sequence). The CDR3 loop is CASSLARGNSYEQYF.

The CDR3 spells CASSTGDRVTGYTF. The chain uses TRBV5-1 and TRBJ1-2; the TCRdb call, TRBD1, lacks DNA for checking. CDR3 length: 14 amino acids. Germline CDR1 SGHRS, CDR2 YFSETQ.

This clonotype is classed as medium-sized by frequency. V and J are TRBV6-1 and TRBJ1-6. Germline CDR1 MNHNS, CDR2 SASEGT. The CDR3 is 15 amino acids. The CDR3 loop reads CASRPDSGVYSPLHF.

The CDR3 sequence: CASSSLWRGGEQFF. The chain has TRBV7-2 and TRBJ2-1; TCRdb's D call, TRBD1, is unchecked because there is no DNA. The CDR3 totals 14 residues. Germline V gene lookup returns CDR1 SGHTA and CDR2 FQGNSA.

Frequency places this clonotype as medium-sized. This rearrangement joins TRBV6-1 to TRBJ2-7; TCRdb names TRBD1, which stays unverified in the absence of DNA. The germline CDR1 and CDR2 sequences are MNHNS and SASEGT. The CDR3 runs to 15 residues. This chain's CDR3 is CASCNPGQGRYEQYF.

The rearrangement links TRBV5-1 to TRBJ2-3; TCRdb lists TRBD2, though no DNA is available to test this call. The CDR3 covers 15 residues. Germline V gene lookup returns CDR1 SGHRS and CDR2 YFSETQ. CDR3 sequence reads: CASSSSGVPPDTQYF.

This clonotype ranks as medium-sized in terms of frequency. This CDR3 reads CAISREGEGVPRGGDKEQFF. The chain combines TRBV6-1 with TRBJ2-1; TCRdb returns TRBD1, unconfirmable since there is no DNA. Germline lookup yields CDR1 MNHNS and CDR2 SASEGT. CDR3 length equals 20 residues.

By frequency, this clonotype registers medium-sized. The genes are TRBV30 and TRBJ2-7; TCRdb designates TRBD2, a call that cannot be tested without DNA. CDR3 size: 16 residues. CDR1 is GTSNPN, CDR2 SVGIG, per germline (reference sequence). CDR3 amino acids: CAWSEWTSGNSYEQYF.

The chain uses TRBV5-6 and TRBJ2-2; TCRdb calls TRBD2, which cannot be checked without DNA. The CDR3 loop spans 18 amino acids. Germline values: CDR1 SGHDT, CDR2 YYEEEE. The CDR3 spells CASSLGGLAGGNTGELFF.

The CDR3 is CAISEAAGNNEKLFF. This chain uses TRBV10-3 with TRBJ1-4; as DNA is missing, the TRBD1 call by TCRdb cannot be tested. The CDR3 runs 15 residues. CDR1 and CDR2 from the germline V gene are ENHRY and SYGVKD.

V gene TRBV7-7 combines with J gene TRBJ2-5; TCRdb's assignment of TRBD1 cannot be checked, as there is no DNA. CDR3 size: 15 residues. Germline-derived CDR1 and CDR2 are SSHAT and FNYEAQ (reference sequence). CDR3 loop: CASSRGTGGQETQYF.

This clonotype ranks as medium-sized in terms of frequency. The V call is TRBV15, the J call TRBJ2-2. Germline assignment: CDR1 LNHNV and CDR2 YYDKDF (reference sequence). The CDR3 is 13 residues long. The CDR3 reads CATSRGLPGELFF.

The rearrangement uses TRBV10-2 and TRBJ1-3; the D gene TCRdb calls, TRBD1, cannot be checked with no DNA. The CDR3 sequence is 17 residues long. CDR1 is WSHSY and CDR2 is SAAADI in the germline V gene. CDR3 protein: CASRQGQGTATGNTIYF.

This clonotype is medium-sized (0.01 to 0.1%) by frequency. CDR3 region: CASSLEGGLRSGANVLTF. V gene TRBV7-9 combines with J gene TRBJ2-6; no DNA is available, so the TRBD1 call from TCRdb remains unchecked. The CDR3 is made up of 18 amino acids. Germline V gene data show CDR1 as SEHNR and CDR2 as FQNEAQ (reference sequence).

The chain joins TRBV18 to TRBJ2-7; checking the TCRdb D call of TRBD1 is not possible without DNA. The CDR3 totals 15 residues. Germline V gene lookup returns CDR1 KGHSH and CDR2 LQKENI. CDR3: CASSQTGGSSYEQYF.

According to its frequency, this clonotype is medium-sized (0.01 to 0.1%). This chain connects TRBV27 to TRBJ2-7; TCRdb gives TRBD2 as the D gene, but with no DNA this cannot be confirmed. The CDR3 extends over 23 amino acids. CDR1 MNHEY and CDR2 SMNVEV come from the germline V gene (reference sequence). CDR3 residues: CASSQVRSGTSGSIGRRSYEQYF.

By frequency, this clonotype registers medium-sized. The rearrangement links TRBV5-4 to TRBJ2-1; TCRdb calls TRBD2, which cannot be checked without DNA. Germline assignment: CDR1 SGHNT and CDR2 YYREEE (reference sequence). The CDR3 extends over 20 amino acids. Here the CDR3 reads CASSLALGVAETTLYNEQFF.

The chain joins TRBV5-6 to TRBJ1-2; as DNA is missing, the TRBD1 call by TCRdb cannot be tested. The germline gives CDR1 SGHDT, CDR2 YYEEEE. The CDR3 length is 17 residues. CDR3 protein: CASSYNFDYRSNYGYTF.

This clonotype is classed as medium-sized by frequency. This chain connects TRBV19 to TRBJ2-2; no DNA is available, so the TRBD1 call from TCRdb remains unchecked. CDR3 length equals 14 residues. CDR1 and CDR2 from the germline V gene are LNHDA and SQIVND (reference sequence). This CDR3 is CASNRGGLGGELFF. Full variable domain (rest looked up from reference TRBV19 and TRBJ2-2): DGGITQSPKYLFRKEGQNVTLSCEQNLNHDAMYWYRQDPGQGLRLIYYSQIVNDFQKGDIAEGYSVSREKKESFPLTVTSAQKNPTAFYLCASNRGGLGGELFFGEGSRLTVL.

This clonotype registers medium-sized by frequency. The V and J genes are TRBV7-2 and TRBJ1-6. This CDR3 has 13 residues. The germline V gene has CDR1 SGHTA and CDR2 FQGNSA. The CDR3: CASSLGFNSPLHF.

The chain is built from TRBV20-1 and TRBJ1-5; the TRBD1 assignment by TCRdb is unverifiable without DNA. CDR1 is DFQATT and CDR2 is SNEGSKA in the germline V gene (reference sequence). The CDR3 is made up of 14 amino acids. The CDR3 sequence: CSARDGTGGQPQHF.